Each of the 15 T cell receptor beta chains below was sequenced from the same sample in a study of blood T cell repertoires in COVID-19. Sequenced by immunoSEQ multiplex PCR; TCRdb stores in-frame clones only, minus some. In the table there are around 250,000 clones, 70% to 90% of which are singletons. Sample: peripheral blood. The receptors here all came from a woman in her 70s with active or convalescent COVID-19.

J is TRBJ2-3 and V is TRBV7-2; 7 nucleotides line up with TRBD2. The CDR3 has 15 amino acids. CDR1 and CDR2 from the germline V gene are SGHTA and FQGNSA. The V gene end was trimmed by 2 bases and the J gene end by 6 bases; junction bases not matched to a gene: 8. In DNA, the CDR3 is TGTGCCAGCAGCTTAACGGGGGGATTTGAGGATACGCAGTATTTT. This gives the protein CASSLTGGFEDTQYF.

The V gene is TRBV11-3, the J gene TRBJ2-1, with D hard to call. The CDR3 is made up of 13 amino acids. Germline assignment: CDR1 SGHNT and CDR2 YENEEA. The germline V and J ends were trimmed by 5 bases and 6 bases, with 11 bases remaining between them. The DNA for the CDR3 is TGTGCCAGCAGCCTCAACTCCCTCAATGAGCAGTTCTTC. This encodes CASSLNSLNEQFF.

The chain combines TRBV10-3 with TRBJ2-1, with 12 bases matching TRBD2. The ends lost 5 bases at V and 6 bases at J; junction bases unmatched: 2. CDR1 ENHRY and CDR2 SYGVKD come from the germline V gene. The CDR3 totals 14 residues. CDR3 sequence reads: CAISPSGGANEQFF. The CDR3 DNA sequence: TGTGCCATCAGTCCTAGCGGGGGGGCCAATGAGCAGTTCTTC.

This clone has just a few counts. V is TRBV6-2 or TRBV6-3 and J is TRBJ2-1; 8 bases align to TRBD2. The CDR3 has 16 residues. V shed 0 bases, J shed 3 bases, and the junction held 4 bases outside the gene matches. Germline CDR1 and CDR2: MNHEY and SVGEGT. CDR3 coding DNA: TGTGCCAGCAGTTACTCGAAGGGACTAGTCTACAATGAGCAGTTCTTC. Protein product: CASSYSKGLVYNEQFF.

The chain carries TRBV6-2 or TRBV6-3 and TRBJ1-1, with TRBD1 identical over 8 bases. CDR3 length equals 16 residues. CDR1 is MNHEY, CDR2 SVGEGT, per germline. The V and J ends lost 5 bases and 6 bases, in that order; junction bases with no gene match: 14. In DNA form, the CDR3 reads TGTGCCAGCAGTACCTATAGAGGACAGGGCGAGGCTGAAGCTTTCTTT. Its translation is CASSTYRGQGEAEAFF.

This chain connects TRBV6-6 to TRBJ1-5; weak D call: TRBD1 (6 bases). Trimming pared 3 bases from V and 5 bases from J, leaving 11 bases between. This CDR3 has 14 residues. Germline assignment: CDR1 MNHNY and CDR2 SVGAGI (reference sequence). The CDR3 DNA reads as TGTGCCAGCAGTTATCGTGGGGGCGATCAGCCCCAGCATTTT. This gives the protein CASSYRGGDQPQHF.

V is TRBV18 and J is TRBJ1-2; tentative D call: TRBD1 (5 bases). The CDR3 covers 15 residues. From germline, CDR1 is KGHSH and CDR2 LQKENI. Trimming stripped 2 bases from V and 3 bases from J, with 13 bases between. CDR3 DNA sequence: TGTGCCAGCTCACCAGCAGGGTTACAGCACTATGGCTACACCTTC. It encodes CASSPAGLQHYGYTF.

The chain has TRBV7-2 and TRBJ2-5; TRBD2 agrees at 8 bases. With V trimmed by 4 bases and J by 0 bases, 4 bases remained unmatched. Per the germline V gene, CDR1 is SGHTA and CDR2 is FQGNSA. CDR3 length equals 15 residues. CDR3 sequence: CASSSPGGDQETQYF. CDR3 nucleotide sequence: TGTGCCAGCAGCTCGCCCGGGGGGGACCAAGAGACCCAGTACTTC.

The genes are TRBV4-1 and TRBJ2-7, with 10 bases aligning to TRBD1. The V and J ends lost 8 bases and 2 bases, in that order; junction bases with no gene match: 6. The CDR3 runs 14 residues. Germline CDR1 is MGHRA and CDR2 is YSYEKL. CDR3 in DNA: TGCGCCAGCGGAATTGGACAGGGGGCCTACGAGCAGTACTTC. Protein sequence: CASGIGQGAYEQYF.

There are a few counts of this clone. The rearrangement uses TRBV5-1 and TRBJ1-2; no reliable D call. Germline lookup yields CDR1 SGHRS and CDR2 YFSETQ. The CDR3 is made up of 14 amino acids. The V end was cut by 4 bases, the J end by 4 bases, with 14 bases between. The CDR3 nucleotides read TGCGCCAGCAGCGTCGACCCGACTCGCTATGGCTACACCTTC. Encoded protein: CASSVDPTRYGYTF.

This clone was observed once. The CDR3 region is CSVRAPDRGGMAEAFF. The CDR3 bases are TGCAGCGTTCGGGCCCCAGACAGGGGAGGGATGGCTGAAGCTTTCTTT. The chain recombines TRBV29-1 with TRBJ1-1, with 8 nucleotides matching TRBD1. This CDR3 region has 16 residues. V trimming: 5 bases; J trimming: 6 bases; junction bases outside the gene matches: 17. Germline loops: CDR1 SQVTM, CDR2 ANQGSEA.

The V call is TRBV4-1, the J call TRBJ2-5; 7 positions agree with TRBD1. V gave up 0 bases and J gave up 6 bases; unmatched junction bases: 13. The CDR3 runs to 17 residues. Germline V lookup: CDR1 MGHRA, CDR2 YSYEKL. The CDR3 region is CASSQESGTEYIQTQYF. Here the CDR3 DNA reads TGCGCCAGCAGCCAAGAGAGTGGGACAGAGTATATTCAGACCCAGTACTTC.

This clone has a count of ten or more. The same CDR3 arises from other DNA sequences in this sample as well. The rearrangement links TRBV5-1 to TRBJ1-1; the D is unclear. The CDR3 has 13 amino acids. Germline assignment: CDR1 SGHRS and CDR2 YFSETQ. With 0 bases removed from V and 0 bases from J, the gap between germline ends came to 3 bases. CDR3 region: CASSLAVNTEAFF. The CDR3 coding sequence is TGCGCCAGCAGCTTGGCAGTGAACACTGAAGCTTTCTTT.

The chain combines TRBV14 with TRBJ2-3; 14 bases match TRBD2. V shed 4 bases, J shed 0 bases, and the junction held 18 bases outside the gene matches. This CDR3 region has 22 residues. CDR1 and CDR2 from the germline V gene are SGHDN and FVKESK. CDR3 protein: CASSRRNPGTSGGRPSTDTQYF. CDR3 DNA: TGTGCCAGCAGCCGACGGAACCCCGGGACTAGCGGGGGAAGACCTAGCACAGATACGCAGTATTTT.

This clone showed up just a few times. The V gene is TRBV10-1, the J gene TRBJ1-1, with 9 bases fitting TRBD1. This CDR3 has 13 residues. Trimming cost V 8 bases and J 4 bases; bases outside gene matches: 5. The V gene's germline CDR1 is WNHNN and CDR2 SYGVQD (reference sequence). CDR3 nucleotide sequence: TGCGCCAGCCGGGGACAGGGAGCCACTGAAGCTTTCTTT. It translates to CASRGQGATEAFF.